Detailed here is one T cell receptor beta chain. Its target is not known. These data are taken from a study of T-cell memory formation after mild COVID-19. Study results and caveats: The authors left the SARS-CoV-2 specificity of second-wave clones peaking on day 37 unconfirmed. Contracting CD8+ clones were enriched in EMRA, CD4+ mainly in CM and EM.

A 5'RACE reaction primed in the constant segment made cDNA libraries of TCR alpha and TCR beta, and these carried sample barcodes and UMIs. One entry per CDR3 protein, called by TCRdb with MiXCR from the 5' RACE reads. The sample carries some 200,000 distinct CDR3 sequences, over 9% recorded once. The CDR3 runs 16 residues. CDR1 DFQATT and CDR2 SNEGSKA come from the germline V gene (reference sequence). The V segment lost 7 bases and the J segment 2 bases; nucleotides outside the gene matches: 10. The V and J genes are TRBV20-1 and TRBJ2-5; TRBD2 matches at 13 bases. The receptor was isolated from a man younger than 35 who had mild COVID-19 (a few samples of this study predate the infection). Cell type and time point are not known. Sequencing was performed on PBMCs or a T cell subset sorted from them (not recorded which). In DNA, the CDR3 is TGCAGTGATAACCCGACTAGCGGGGGGTGGCAAGAGACCCAGTACTTC. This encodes CSDNPTSGGWQETQYF.